One and the same sample provided the 2 T cell receptor beta chains below, sequenced in a study of long-term antiretroviral therapy in people with HIV. Running of the v3.0 immunoSEQ assay took place at survey level. TCRdb keeps only in-frame clones here, not all; method: immunoSEQ multiplex PCR. The sample holds nearly 25,000 clones, roughly 78% seen once. This specimen consisted of unsorted PBMCs, obtained 1.2 years after starting antiretroviral therapy. The receptors come from a woman between 40 and 55 years old with HIV.

The gene calls are TRBV7-9 and TRBJ1-1, with D possibly TRBD1 on 6 matching bases. CDR1 and CDR2 from the germline V gene are SEHNR and FQNEAQ (reference sequence). With 1 base removed from V and 3 bases from J, the gap between germline ends came to 12 bases. The CDR3 loop spans 15 amino acids. CDR3 DNA: TGTGCCAGCAGCTTAGGGCAGGGGATCGACACTGAAGCTTTCTTT. Translated, it gives CASSLGQGIDTEAFF.

This clone appeared once. The CDR3 coding sequence is TGTGCCTGGGCGGGACCGACCTATGGCTACACCTTC. Translated, it gives CAWAGPTYGYTF. The V call is TRBV30, the J call TRBJ1-2, with D perhaps TRBD1 (5 bases). The CDR3 covers 12 residues. Trimming cost V 5 bases and J 4 bases, with 11 bases left between them. Germline values: CDR1 GTSNPN, CDR2 SVGIG (reference sequence).